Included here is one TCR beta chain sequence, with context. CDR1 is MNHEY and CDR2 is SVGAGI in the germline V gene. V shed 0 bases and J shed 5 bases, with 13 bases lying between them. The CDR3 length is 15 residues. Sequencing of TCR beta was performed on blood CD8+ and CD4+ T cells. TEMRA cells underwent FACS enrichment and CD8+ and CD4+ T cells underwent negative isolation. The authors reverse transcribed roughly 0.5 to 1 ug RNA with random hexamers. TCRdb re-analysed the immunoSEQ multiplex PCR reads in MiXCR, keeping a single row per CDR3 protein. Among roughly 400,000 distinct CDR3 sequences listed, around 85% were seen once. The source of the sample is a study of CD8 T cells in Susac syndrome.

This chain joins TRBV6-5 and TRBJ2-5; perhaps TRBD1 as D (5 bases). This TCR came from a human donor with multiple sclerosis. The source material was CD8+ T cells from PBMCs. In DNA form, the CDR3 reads TGTGCCAGCAGTTACTCGTTGGCCAGGGATGAGACCCAGTACTTC. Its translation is CASSYSLARDETQYF.